This TCR beta chain was found in a study of PD-L1 blockade in urothelial cancer. This clone was found once. Every PCR got spiked synthetic TCR analog templates. Produced via immunoSEQ multiplex PCR; TCRdb's table is partial and in-frame only. The sample holds approximately 72,000 clones, 70% to 90% seen once. Germline V gene lookup returns CDR1 SGHNT and CDR2 YYREEE (reference sequence). The CDR3 loop spans 14 amino acids. V lost 0 bases and J 6 bases, leaving 12 bases between the germline ends. The time point here: pretreatment peripheral blood. Each patient presented with locally advanced or metastatic urothelial carcinoma.

This clonotype was sampled from a man aged 60-69 years with urothelial cancer. The rearrangement joins TRBV5-4 to TRBJ1-1, with D perhaps matching TRBD1 (6 bases). The source was PBMCs, collected around atezolizumab (anti-PD-L1) treatment. CDR3 residues: CASSLEGGLAEAFF. The CDR3, as DNA: TGTGCCAGCAGCTTGGAGGGGGGGTTAGCTGAAGCTTTCTTT.